This T cell receptor (beta chain) was observed in a study of persistence of HIV-infected CD4 T cells (dated by TCRdb to 2018 to 2020). Notes on the research overall: Suppressive ART had been received by participants for a median of roughly 8 years. Peripheral blood samples of up to roughly 180 mL were taken at multiple time points, with the exception of two participants who underwent leukapheresis at a single time point. Anti-CD3/anti-CD28 stimulation activated a higher proportion of cells, with a lower memory fraction, than antigen stimulation. CMV- and HIV-1 Gag-responding CD4+ T cells were isolated from ART-treated individuals so that antigen-driven clonal expansion of HIV-1-infected cells could be examined. TCRbeta sequencing assessed the clonality of all cells in each sorted population, while proviral sequencing assessed the clonality of infected cells. In the cross-participant TCR cluster analysis, fewer than 10 participants were included for CMV and over five participants were included for Gag.

The immunoSEQ hsTCRB assay version 4 in survey mode was used to sequence TCRbeta repertoires from genomic DNA. For TCRbeta sequencing, genomic DNA was diluted to roughly 10 ng/uL, and up to about 1 ug was used per sample. The authors' pipeline ran thus. TCRbeta data analysis was done in ImmunoSeq Analyzer 3.0, and diversity was calculated on productive nucleotide rearrangements. Using the Immunarch R package, the improved Chao index served to estimate lower-bound TCR diversity and the Gini coefficient served to estimate clonality. Different nucleotide rearrangements encoding the same CDR3beta amino acid sequence were treated as distinct clonotypes. Differential abundance analysis found TCRbeta sequences that were significantly enriched in antigen-responding cells compared with anti-CD3/anti-CD28-activated cells. GLIPH2 clustered TCRs by predicted peptide-MHC specificity, both within individual participants and across merged participant data sets. Drawn from immuneACCESS, this table holds only the in-frame rearrangements with V and J called that TCRdb kept. Clones are partly lost; checked studies trace under half to an unresolved V gene and leave the rest unexplained. The V and J calls and clone size come from that table; D and trimming were worked out from the DNA. The sample table shows 35,000 to 40,000 clones, and roughly 89% are seen once. Of the sample, roughly 1.3% falls within the top ten clones.

On this clone itself: Its antigen remains unidentified. No base-level quality is on record; no much larger clone is a single base apart.

Study-wide conclusions, independent of this receptor: Within the same sorted populations, TCR oligoclonality correlated with proviral oligoclonality. Bulk TCR analyses could not be restricted to the rare CMV-responding cells that actually carried HIV-1 proviruses. Significantly lower TCRbeta richness was observed in CMV- and Gag-responding cells than in anti-CD3/anti-CD28-responding cells, and higher oligoclonality was observed in CMV-responding cells than in CD3/CD28-stimulated and Gag-responding cells. Few individuals were included in the study, and only a limited range of antigens was tested. Antigen-responding cells were enriched for degenerate expanded CDR3beta sequences, which suggests convergent selection of CD4+ responses to CMV and Gag.

The treatment or condition label, as the study defines it: suppressive antiretroviral therapy. Cells were stimulated with anti-CD3/anti-CD28 magnetic beads as a nonspecific positive control representing the CD4+ T cell repertoire. Responding CD4+ T cells were sorted on the basis of upregulation of both CD40 ligand and CD69. Participants were HIV-1-infected adults who started suppressive ART during chronic infection. Plasma HIV-1 RNA had been undetectable (below 50 copies/mL) in participants for at least 4 years. To be included, participants needed a CD4+ T cell count above 400 cells/uL and a positive CMV serology. Before stimulation, PBMCs were isolated using density centrifugation and depleted of CD8+ T cells. CD8-depleted PBMCs were stimulated for about 18 hours with anti-CD28/CD49d costimulation, CD40-blocking antibody and enfuvirtide to prevent new infections. Cell sorting was done on a Beckman Coulter MoFlo Legacy or XDP sorter, and dead cells were excluded with propidium iodide. Genomic DNA was extracted using the QIAamp DNA Mini Kit for samples with more than one million cells and using the Quick-DNA Microprep Kit for all other samples.

The germline V end is reduced by 2 bases and the J end by 9 bases; junction bases left unmatched: 5. In the germline V gene, CDR1 corresponds to MNHEY and CDR2 to SVGAGI. The CDR3 holds 13 amino acids from the cysteine to the phenylalanine. The CDR3 DNA has 39 bases and is translated from base 1. The chain links TRBV6-5 with TRBJ2-3, and 7 junctional nucleotides match TRBD1. This specimen was CD4+ T cells sorted from PBMCs after roughly 17-hour stimulation, taken from a patient who received antiretroviral therapy. Read against the paper, the sample's cell subset or site label means: CD40L+CD69+ CD4 T cells responding to anti-CD3/anti-CD28 beads, representing the overall repertoire. This TCR was recovered from an adult man with HIV who was CMV-seropositive. The CDR3 region reads CASSYRGLKTQYF. The bases are TGTGCCAGCAGTTACAGGGGGCTGAAGACGCAGTATTTT.